One and the same sample provided the 24 T cell receptor beta chains below, sequenced in a study of blood T cell dynamics during melanoma immunotherapy. Time point given: week 3, after first cycle of checkpoint inhibitor. Assay: immunoSEQ multiplex PCR; the TCRdb copy retains only in-frame clones and omits some. The sample contains about 11,000 clones, roughly 87% of which appear only once. Here the sequenced sample was blood, taken from a patient treated with checkpoint blockade. Receptors were obtained from a human donor with melanoma.

This clone was seen just once. Other nucleotide sequences in the sample specify the same CDR3. The chain has TRBV7-7 and TRBJ2-1, with D uncertain. The V gene's germline CDR1 is SSHAT and CDR2 FNYEAQ (reference sequence). The CDR3 covers 14 residues. Trimming pared 1 base from V and 9 bases from J, leaving 13 bases between. The CDR3 bases are TGTGCCAGCAGCTTAGTCGTCTCCCACGGTGAGCAGTTCTTC. Translation: CASSLVVSHGEQFF.

The V call is TRBV19, the J call TRBJ2-3; the D gene is possibly TRBD2 (5 bases). CDR1 is LNHDA, CDR2 SQIVND, per germline (reference sequence). With 1 base removed from V and 4 bases from J, the gap between germline ends came to 9 bases. The CDR3 has 14 residues. The CDR3 is CASSIGVAPDTQYF. The CDR3 DNA is TGTGCCAGTAGTATAGGGGTAGCGCCAGATACGCAGTATTTT.

The rearrangement joins TRBV25-1 to TRBJ1-1; D perhaps matches TRBD1 (5 bases). The CDR3 has 14 residues. Trimming cost V 3 bases and J 3 bases, with 11 bases left between them. Germline CDR1 is MGHDK and CDR2 is SYGVNS. The DNA for the CDR3 is TGTGCCAGCAGTGAGCAGGGAGGCGACACTGAAGCTTTCTTT. It codes for CASSEQGGDTEAFF.

The chain combines TRBV5-1 with TRBJ1-5; tentative D call: TRBD1 (5 bases). V lost 4 bases to trimming and J lost 6 bases, with 14 bases between them. This CDR3 has 14 amino acids. Germline-derived CDR1 and CDR2 are SGHRS and YFSETQ. CDR3 DNA: TGCGCCAGCAGCCCGGGGGGGTCGGGTCAGCCCCAGCATTTT. Residues: CASSPGGSGQPQHF.

This clone has just a few counts. DNA of the CDR3: TGTGCCAGCAGTTCGTCGCGGACCACAGATACGCAGTATTTT. It codes for CASSSSRTTDTQYF. This rearrangement joins TRBV27 to TRBJ2-3; no clear D. The germline V and J ends were trimmed by 4 bases and 2 bases, with 10 bases remaining between them. The CDR3 runs to 14 residues. Germline V gives CDR1 MNHEY, CDR2 SMNVEV (reference sequence).

The chain employs TRBV5-1 and TRBJ1-1; 9 nucleotides match TRBD1. CDR1 and CDR2 (germline): SGHRS, YFSETQ. This CDR3 is built from 17 residues. The junction had 14 bases not matched to a gene; V was cut back by 4 bases and J by 4 bases. This chain's CDR3 is CASSRGTGGDFGTEAFF. The CDR3 DNA reads as TGCGCCAGCAGCAGAGGCACAGGGGGCGATTTCGGCACTGAAGCTTTCTTT.

The chain couples TRBV19 to TRBJ2-5, with a weak D call TRBD1 (6 bases). V was shortened by 4 bases and J by 1 base, with 10 bases between the two germline ends. This CDR3 region has 14 residues. Germline loops: CDR1 LNHDA, CDR2 SQIVND (reference sequence). The CDR3 loop reads CASSRGPSQETQYF. The DNA of the CDR3 is TGTGCCAGTAGTAGGGGGCCCTCCCAAGAGACCCAGTACTTC.

The chain joins TRBV27 to TRBJ2-1, with D possibly TRBD1 on 6 matching bases. The V gene's germline CDR1 is MNHEY and CDR2 SMNVEV (reference sequence). This CDR3 spans 15 amino acids. Trimming took off 4 bases at V and 9 bases at J, with 19 bases between the two ends. CDR3 nucleotides: TGTGCCAGCAGTTGGGGGCCACAAGGCCGCGGTGAGCAGTTCTTC. Residues: CASSWGPQGRGEQFF.

V gene TRBV27 combines with J gene TRBJ2-5, with TRBD2 matching 12 bases. Looked up from germline, CDR1 is MNHEY and CDR2 is SMNVEV (reference sequence). The V and J ends lost 6 bases and 1 base, in that order; junction bases with no gene match: 6. This CDR3 is 16 amino acids long. Here the CDR3 reads CASSQGLAGLQETQYF. Written as DNA, the CDR3 is TGTGCCAGCAGCCAGGGACTAGCGGGCCTCCAAGAGACCCAGTACTTC.

This rearrangement joins TRBV15 to TRBJ2-5; D gene unclear. The ends were cut back, 1 base at V and 5 bases at J, with 2 bases in the middle. The germline CDR1 and CDR2 sequences are LNHNV and YYDKDF (reference sequence). CDR3 length: 11 residues. CDR3 loop: CATSRAETQYF. CDR3 nucleotides: TGTGCCACCAGCAGAGCGGAGACCCAGTACTTC.

The chain joins TRBV5-1 to TRBJ2-1, with D tentatively TRBD2 (5 bases). With 4 bases removed from V and 8 bases from J, the gap between germline ends came to 13 bases. Germline V gene sequence: CDR1 SGHRS, CDR2 YFSETQ. This CDR3 is built from 13 residues. The CDR3 sequence is CASSPGVRDEQFF. CDR3 nucleotides: TGCGCCAGCAGCCCCGGGGTGAGGGATGAGCAGTTCTTC.

The chain is built from TRBV9 and TRBJ1-4; D gene ambiguous. Germline CDR1 is SGDLS and CDR2 is YYNGEE. The ends were cut back, 3 bases at V and 7 bases at J, with 10 bases in the middle. This CDR3 region has 13 residues. The CDR3 sequence is CASSAGSGEKLFF. The CDR3, as DNA: TGTGCCAGCAGCGCGGGCTCGGGTGAAAAACTGTTTTTT.

CDR3 loop: CASTLRRAGGFRDEQFF. CDR3 in DNA: TGTGCCAGCACCCTCCGGCGGGCGGGAGGGTTTCGGGATGAGCAGTTCTTC. J is TRBJ2-1 and V is TRBV7-4, with 9 bases lining up with TRBD2. V shed 7 bases and J 8 bases; nucleotides not matched to a gene: 18. This CDR3 is built from 17 residues. The germline V gene has CDR1 SGHVT and CDR2 SQSDAQ.

With regard to this clone: Relative to the germline gene, one junction end is altered; a read error may explain this. V and J are TRBV7-2 and TRBJ2-7, with D uncertain. Germline loops: CDR1 SGHTA, CDR2 FQGNSA. This CDR3 is 14 amino acids long. The DNA for the CDR3 is TGCGCCAGCAGCCAAGAGCCAAGCTCCTACGAGCAGTACTTC. Protein sequence: CASSQEPSSYEQYF.

The chain uses TRBV18 and TRBJ2-7, with D unresolved. Trimming shortened V by 0 bases and J by 2 bases, and 8 bases separated the two germline ends. Looked up from germline, CDR1 is KGHSH and CDR2 is LQKENI. This CDR3 has 14 residues. The CDR3: CASSPPPGPYEQYF. CDR3 in DNA: TGTGCCAGCTCACCACCGCCAGGCCCCTACGAGCAGTACTTC.

The genes are TRBV6-5 and TRBJ1-1, with 12 nucleotides matching TRBD1. The ends lost 5 bases at V and 5 bases at J; junction bases unmatched: 3. The CDR3 has 14 amino acids. Per germline, CDR1 MNHEY and CDR2 SVGAGI. CDR3 in amino acids: CASSGTGGETEAFF. CDR3 nucleotides: TGTGCCAGCAGTGGGACAGGGGGCGAGACTGAAGCTTTCTTT.

The chain is built from TRBV27 and TRBJ1-5; 7 positions agree with TRBD1. The CDR3 totals 15 residues. The germline CDR1 and CDR2 sequences are MNHEY and SMNVEV (reference sequence). J gave up 0 bases and V 6 bases, and 5 bases lay outside the gene matches. CDR3: CASSLRQGSNQPQHF. Written as DNA, the CDR3 is TGTGCCAGCAGCCTCCGACAGGGTAGCAATCAGCCCCAGCATTTT.

The chain combines TRBV2 with TRBJ2-5; D possibly corresponds to TRBD2 (5 bases). From germline, CDR1 is SNHLY and CDR2 FYNNEI. The CDR3 has 12 amino acids. Trimming took 6 bases from V and 0 from J, leaving 5 bases between them. This CDR3 reads CASRGDQETQYF. In nucleotides, the CDR3 is TGTGCCAGCAGGGGAGACCAAGAGACCCAGTACTTC. Full variable domain (missing parts from reference TRBV2 and TRBJ2-5): EPEVTQTPSHQVTQMGQEVILRCVPISNHLYFYWYRQILGQKVEFLVSFYNNEISEKSEIFDDQFSVERPDGSNFTLKIRSTKLEDSAMYFCASRGDQETQYFGPGTRLLVL.

The gene calls are TRBV7-3 and TRBJ1-1; D remains unclear. The CDR3 loop spans 16 amino acids. V lost 3 bases, J lost 4 bases, and 18 bases lay in between. The germline CDR1 and CDR2 sequences are SGHTA and FQGTGA. CDR3 coding DNA: TGTGCCAGCAGCTTCAATCCCGACGGTGGTGTCACTGAAGCTTTCTTT. Its protein is CASSFNPDGGVTEAFF.

This clone was seen a single time. The chain carries TRBV5-1 and TRBJ2-2; no definite D call. The V gene's germline CDR1 is SGHRS and CDR2 YFSETQ. The germline V and J ends were trimmed by 2 bases and 4 bases, with 12 bases remaining between them. The CDR3 sequence is 15 residues long. CDR3 protein: CASSFVDPGTGELFF. For the CDR3, the DNA is TGCGCCAGCAGCTTTGTGGACCCGGGCACCGGGGAGCTGTTTTTT.

The chain has TRBV9 and TRBJ2-2, with D perhaps matching TRBD1 or TRBD2 (5 bases each). The CDR3 sequence is 13 residues long. Germline V gene sequence: CDR1 SGDLS, CDR2 YYNGEE. V lost 0 bases, J lost 9 bases, and 9 bases lay in between. The CDR3 is CASSVGGTRELFF. The CDR3 DNA follows: TGTGCCAGCAGCGTAGGGGGGACCCGGGAGCTGTTTTTT. Complete variable domain (other parts from reference TRBV9 and TRBJ2-2): DSGVTQTPKHLITATGQRVTLRCSPRSGDLSVYWYQQSLDQGLQFLIQYYNGEERAKGNILERFSAQQFPDLHSELNLSSLELGDSALYFCASSVGGTRELFFGEGSRLTVL.

About this clone itself: The junction does not match germline at one end; this may be a read error. The rearrangement uses TRBV12-5 and TRBJ2-7; either TRBD1 or TRBD2 may fit D (6 bases each). CDR1 and CDR2 from the germline V gene are LGHNT and FRNRAP. The CDR3 contains 11 residues. The CDR3 loop is CAGGPRGAYDF. As DNA, the CDR3 is TGTGCTGGGGGCCCAAGGGGGGCCTACGATTTC.

The chain combines TRBV9 with TRBJ2-3; perhaps TRBD1 as D (6 bases). The CDR3 spans 16 residues. Trimming removed 4 bases at V and 3 bases at J, with 18 bases between. CDR1 SGDLS and CDR2 YYNGEE come from the germline V gene. The CDR3 is CASSPPTGSGTDTQYF. Here the CDR3 DNA reads TGTGCCAGCAGCCCACCCACAGGGTCCGGTACAGATACGCAGTATTTT.

The J gene is TRBJ1-2, the V gene TRBV7-2; 8 nucleotides line up with TRBD1. Germline lookup yields CDR1 SGHTA and CDR2 FQGNSA. With V trimmed by 5 bases and J by 8 bases, 4 bases remained unmatched. CDR3 length equals 12 residues. In nucleotides, the CDR3 is TGTGCCAGCAGCCAAGACAGGGGCGGCTACACCTTC. It is translated as CASSQDRGGYTF.